Here is one TCR beta chain with its context. What it binds is not known. CDR3 length equals 14 residues. Germline assignment: CDR1 KGHSH and CDR2 LQKENI. Trimming removed 3 bases from V and 0 bases from J, with 9 bases in between. These data come from a study of T cells in Graves' hyperthyroidism and ophthalmopathy. Each patient was aged 18 to 65 and had newly diagnosed hyperthyroidism of under 2 months' duration. In making diagnoses, clinical symptoms, serum thyroxine and TRAb, thyroid ultrasound and orbital computed tomography were all used. Study results and caveats: Also found in blood were most expanded thyroid clonotypes above 0.001. A model of 13 V-J pairs discriminated ophthalmopathy from stable hyperthyroidism.

RNA transcripts were the template for amplifying TCR beta CDR3 regions. First-round RT-PCR targeting the TCR CDR3 was performed with the HTBI primer set. TCRdb independently ran MiXCR on the multiplex PCR reads; one entry per CDR3 protein. The table shows around 450,000 distinct CDR3 sequences, with roughly 13% occurring only once. The sequencing input was blood. The genes are TRBV18 and TRBJ2-7, with a tentative D call TRBD1 (6 bases). This TCR came from a woman between 18 and 30 years old with Graves' hyperthyroidism. Here the CDR3 DNA reads TGTGCCAGCTCACCCCCAGGGGACTCCTACGAGCAGTACTTC. Its protein product is CASSPPGDSYEQYF.